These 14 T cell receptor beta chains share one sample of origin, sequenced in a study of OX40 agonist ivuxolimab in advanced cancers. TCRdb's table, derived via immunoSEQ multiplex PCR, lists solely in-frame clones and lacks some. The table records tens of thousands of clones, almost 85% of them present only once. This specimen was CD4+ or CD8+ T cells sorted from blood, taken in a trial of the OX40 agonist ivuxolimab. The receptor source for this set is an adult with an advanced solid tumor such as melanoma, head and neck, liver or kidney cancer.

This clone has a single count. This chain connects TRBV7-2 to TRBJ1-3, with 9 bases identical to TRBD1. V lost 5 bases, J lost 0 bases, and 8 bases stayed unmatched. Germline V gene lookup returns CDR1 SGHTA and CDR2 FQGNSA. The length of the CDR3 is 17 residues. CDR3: CASSTGTGPFSGNTIYF. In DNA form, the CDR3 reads TGTGCCAGCAGCACCGGGACAGGGCCCTTCTCTGGAAACACCATATATTTT.

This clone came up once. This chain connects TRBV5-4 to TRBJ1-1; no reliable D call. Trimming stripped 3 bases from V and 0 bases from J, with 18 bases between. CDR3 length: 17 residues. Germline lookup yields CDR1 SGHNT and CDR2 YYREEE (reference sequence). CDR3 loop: CASSSSSGRRMNTEAFF. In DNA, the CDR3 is TGTGCCAGCAGCTCCTCGTCAGGCCGACGGATGAACACTGAAGCTTTCTTT. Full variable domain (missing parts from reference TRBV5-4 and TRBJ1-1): ETGVTQSPTHLIKTRGQQVTLRCSSQSGHNTVSWYQQALGQGPQFIFQYYREEENGRGNFPPRFSGLQFPNYSSELNVNALELDDSALYLCASSSSSGRRMNTEAFFGQGTRLTVV.

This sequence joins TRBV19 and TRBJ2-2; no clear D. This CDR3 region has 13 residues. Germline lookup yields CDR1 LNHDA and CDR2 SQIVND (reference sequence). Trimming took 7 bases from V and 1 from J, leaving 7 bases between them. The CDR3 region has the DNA TGTGCCAGTAATTCTGGGAACACCGGGGAGCTGTTTTTT. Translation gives CASNSGNTGELFF.

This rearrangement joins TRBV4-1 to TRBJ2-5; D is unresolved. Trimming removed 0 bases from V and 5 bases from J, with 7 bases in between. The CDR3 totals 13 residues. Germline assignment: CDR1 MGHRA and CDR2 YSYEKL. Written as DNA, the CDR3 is TGCGCCAGCAGCCAAGATGGTGGGGAGACCCAGTACTTC. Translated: CASSQDGGETQYF.

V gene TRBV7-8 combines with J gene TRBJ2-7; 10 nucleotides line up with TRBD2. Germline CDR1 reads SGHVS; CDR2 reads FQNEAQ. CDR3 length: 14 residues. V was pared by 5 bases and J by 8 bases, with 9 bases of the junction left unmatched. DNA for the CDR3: TGTGCCAGCAGCCTAGGTGCTAGCGGGAGCCAGCAGTACTTC. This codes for CASSLGASGSQQYF.

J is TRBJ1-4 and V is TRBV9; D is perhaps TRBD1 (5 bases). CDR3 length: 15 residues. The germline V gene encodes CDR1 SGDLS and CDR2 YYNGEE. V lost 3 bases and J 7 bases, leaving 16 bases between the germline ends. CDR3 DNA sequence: TGTGCCAGCAGCGAATATGGAGGGGCGGGTGAAAAACTGTTTTTT. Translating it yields CASSEYGGAGEKLFF.

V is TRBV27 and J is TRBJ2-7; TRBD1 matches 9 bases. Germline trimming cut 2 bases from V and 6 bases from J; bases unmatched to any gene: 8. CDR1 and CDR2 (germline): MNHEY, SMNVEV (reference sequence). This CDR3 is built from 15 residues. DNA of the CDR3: TGTGCCAGCAGTTTACTCGGGACAGGGATCTCCGAGCAGTACTTC. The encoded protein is CASSLLGTGISEQYF.

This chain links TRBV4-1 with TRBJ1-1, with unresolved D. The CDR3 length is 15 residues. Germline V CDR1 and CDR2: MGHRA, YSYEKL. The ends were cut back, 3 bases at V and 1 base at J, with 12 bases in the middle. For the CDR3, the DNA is TGCGCCAGCAGCCATCTAGTCAGTGGGAACACTGAAGCTTTCTTT. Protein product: CASSHLVSGNTEAFF.

CDR3 in amino acids: CASSFGSPPGELFF. CDR3 DNA: TGTGCCAGCAGCTTTGGCTCGCCCCCCGGGGAGCTGTTTTTT. This rearrangement joins TRBV7-8 to TRBJ2-2, with D hard to call. Germline CDR1 is SGHVS and CDR2 is FQNEAQ. V lost 3 bases and J lost 6, with 11 bases in between. The CDR3 totals 14 residues.

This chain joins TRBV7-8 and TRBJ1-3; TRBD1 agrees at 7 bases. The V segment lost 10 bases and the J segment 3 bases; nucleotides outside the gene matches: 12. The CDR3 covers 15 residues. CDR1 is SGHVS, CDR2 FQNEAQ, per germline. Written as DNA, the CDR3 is TGTGCCACCGATTCGACAGGGAGCGGTGGAAACACCATATATTTT. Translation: CATDSTGSGGNTIYF.

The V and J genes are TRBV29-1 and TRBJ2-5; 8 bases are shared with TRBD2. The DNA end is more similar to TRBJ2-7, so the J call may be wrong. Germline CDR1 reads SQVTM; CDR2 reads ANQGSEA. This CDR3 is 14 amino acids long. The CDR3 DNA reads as TGCAGCGTTGAAGATGGAGCGGGGGACTACGAGCAGTACTTC. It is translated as CSVEDGAGDYEQYF.

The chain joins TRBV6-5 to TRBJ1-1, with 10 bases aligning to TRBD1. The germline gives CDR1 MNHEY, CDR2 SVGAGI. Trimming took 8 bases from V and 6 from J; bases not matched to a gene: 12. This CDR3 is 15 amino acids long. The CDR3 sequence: CASQGTGQGPPEAFF. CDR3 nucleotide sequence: TGTGCCAGCCAGGGAACGGGACAGGGGCCCCCTGAAGCTTTCTTT.

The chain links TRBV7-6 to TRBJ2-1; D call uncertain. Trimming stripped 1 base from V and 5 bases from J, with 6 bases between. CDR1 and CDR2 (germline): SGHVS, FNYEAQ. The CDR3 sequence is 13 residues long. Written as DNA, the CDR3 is TGTGCCAGCAGCTTAGAAAAGAACAATGAGCAGTTCTTC. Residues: CASSLEKNNEQFF.

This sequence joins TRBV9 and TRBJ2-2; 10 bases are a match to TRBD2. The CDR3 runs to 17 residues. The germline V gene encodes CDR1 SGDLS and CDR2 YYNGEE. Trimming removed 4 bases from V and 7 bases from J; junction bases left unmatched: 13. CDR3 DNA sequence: TGTGCCAGCAGCCCCTCTAGCGGGGGTTGGGGTGGCGGGGAGCTGTTTTTT. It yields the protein CASSPSSGGWGGGELFF.